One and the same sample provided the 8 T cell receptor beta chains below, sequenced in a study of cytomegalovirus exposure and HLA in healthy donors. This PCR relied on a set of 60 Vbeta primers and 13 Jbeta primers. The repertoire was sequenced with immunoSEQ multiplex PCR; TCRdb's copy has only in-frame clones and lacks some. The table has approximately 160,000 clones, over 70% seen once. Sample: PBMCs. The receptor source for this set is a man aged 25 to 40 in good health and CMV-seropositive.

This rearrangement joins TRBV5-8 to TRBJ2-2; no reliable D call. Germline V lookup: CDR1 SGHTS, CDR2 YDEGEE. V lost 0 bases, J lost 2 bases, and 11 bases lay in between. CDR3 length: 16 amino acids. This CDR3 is CASSLGADPNTGELFF. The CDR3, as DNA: TGTGCCAGCAGCTTGGGGGCAGACCCTAACACCGGGGAGCTGTTTTTT.

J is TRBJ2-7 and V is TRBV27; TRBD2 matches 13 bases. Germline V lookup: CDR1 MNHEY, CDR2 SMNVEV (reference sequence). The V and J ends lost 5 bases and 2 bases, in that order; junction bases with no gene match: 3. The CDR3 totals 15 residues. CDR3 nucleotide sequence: TGTGCCAGCAGTGGGACTAGCGGGATACCCTACGAGCAGTACTTC. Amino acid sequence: CASSGTSGIPYEQYF.

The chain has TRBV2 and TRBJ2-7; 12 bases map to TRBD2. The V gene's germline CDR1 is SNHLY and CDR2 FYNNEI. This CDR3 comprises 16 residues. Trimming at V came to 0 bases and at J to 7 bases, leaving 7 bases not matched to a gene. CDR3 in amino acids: CASSEALAGGQGEQYF. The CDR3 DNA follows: TGTGCCAGCAGTGAAGCCCTAGCGGGGGGGCAGGGTGAGCAGTACTTC.

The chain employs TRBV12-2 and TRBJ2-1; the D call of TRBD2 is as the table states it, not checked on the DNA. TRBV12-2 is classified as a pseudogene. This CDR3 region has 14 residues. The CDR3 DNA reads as TGTGCAAGTCGCGGACTAGCGGGGGCCATGGAGCAGTTCTTC. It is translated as CASRGLAGAMEQFF.

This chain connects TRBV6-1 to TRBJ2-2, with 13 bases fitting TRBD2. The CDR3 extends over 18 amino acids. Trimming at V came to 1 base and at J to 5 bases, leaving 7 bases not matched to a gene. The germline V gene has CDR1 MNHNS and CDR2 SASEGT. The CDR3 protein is CASSEGTSGSARTGELFF. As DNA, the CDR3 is TGTGCCAGCAGTGAAGGGACTAGCGGGAGCGCTCGTACCGGGGAGCTGTTTTTT.

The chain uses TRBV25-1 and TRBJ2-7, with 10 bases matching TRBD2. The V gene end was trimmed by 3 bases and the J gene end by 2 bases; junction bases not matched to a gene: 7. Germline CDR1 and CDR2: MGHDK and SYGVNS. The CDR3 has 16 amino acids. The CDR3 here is CASSDSIAGGPYEQYF. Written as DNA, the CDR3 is TGTGCCAGCAGTGATTCCATAGCGGGAGGCCCCTACGAGCAGTACTTC.

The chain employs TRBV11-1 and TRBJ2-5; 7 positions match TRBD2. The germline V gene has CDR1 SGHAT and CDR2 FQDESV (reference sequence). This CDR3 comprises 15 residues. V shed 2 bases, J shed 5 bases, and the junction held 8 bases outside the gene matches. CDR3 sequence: CASSLSGGSGETQYF. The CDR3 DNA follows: TGTGCCAGCAGCTTATCTGGCGGGAGCGGGGAGACCCAGTACTTC.

CDR3 loop: CASSWGRWQGTEAFF. CDR3 coding DNA: TGCGCCAGCAGCTGGGGGCGGTGGCAGGGCACTGAAGCTTTCTTT. The rearrangement uses TRBV5-1 and TRBJ1-1, with D perhaps TRBD1 (6 bases). Looked up from germline, CDR1 is SGHRS and CDR2 is YFSETQ. The CDR3 covers 15 residues. V lost 3 bases and J 4 bases, leaving 16 bases between the germline ends.